The 9 T cell receptor beta chains reported below all come from one sample, sequenced in a study of Graves' ophthalmopathy and Graves' hyperthyroidism. RNA transcripts were the source from which TCR beta CDR3 regions were amplified. HTBI primers served in a first-round RT-PCR, which a second-round multiplex PCR followed. TCRdb redid the calling of the multiplex PCR reads with MiXCR, one entry per CDR3 protein. The top ten clones hold 2.5% to 3.5% of a sample with 660,000 or so distinct CDR3 sequences, about two fifths of them seen once. The sequenced sample was peripheral blood. These receptors were taken from an adult man with Graves' ophthalmopathy.

This clonotype was detected many times. Since a much larger clone is just one base distant, this may be a read error. V and J are TRBV11-2 and TRBJ2-7, with D tentatively TRBD1 (5 bases). CDR1 and CDR2 (germline): SGHAT, FQNNGV. V was clipped by 6 bases and J by 0 bases, with 9 bases between them. The CDR3 loop spans 13 amino acids. CDR3 coding DNA: TGTGCCAGCAGTACTGACAGCTCCTACGAGCAGTACTTC. It is translated as CASSTDSSYEQYF.

This clonotype has only one observation. This may stem from a read error, because a much larger clone lies one nucleotide away. The chain recombines TRBV19 with TRBJ2-7; 11 bases are shared with TRBD2. The J call is uncertain, as TRBJ2-5 better fits the DNA end. CDR3 size: 15 residues. Germline-derived CDR1 and CDR2 are LNHDA and SQIVND (reference sequence). This CDR3 is CGSSSSSGRWETQYF. The CDR3, as DNA: TGTGGCAGTAGTAGCTCTAGCGGGAGGTGGGAGACCCAGTACTTC.

This clonotype showed up many times. V usage is TRBV5-4 and J usage is TRBJ1-1, with TRBD1 as a possible D gene (6 bases). The CDR3 is 14 residues long. Per germline, CDR1 SGHNT and CDR2 YYREEE (reference sequence). Trimming stripped 4 bases from V and 1 base from J, with 11 bases between. Written as DNA, the CDR3 is TGTGCCAGCAGCCTGGACAGAACGAACACTGAAGCTTTCTTT. Its protein is CASSLDRTNTEAFF.

The rearrangement joins TRBV10-3 to TRBJ1-2; D is ambiguous. Trimming removed 7 bases at V and 11 bases at J, with 11 bases between. Germline CDR1 ENHRY, CDR2 SYGVKD. The CDR3 sequence is 10 residues long. The CDR3 coding sequence is TGTGCCATCAAGGGTGAGAGGTACACCTTC. This translates into CAIKGERYTF.

This clonotype was detected ten times or more. This chain links TRBV7-9 with TRBJ1-3; D perhaps matches TRBD1 (5 bases). Germline CDR1 reads SEHNR; CDR2 reads FQNEAQ (reference sequence). Trimming removed 5 bases from V and 0 bases from J, with 8 bases in between. The CDR3 is made up of 14 amino acids. Here the CDR3 reads CASSRDGSGNTIYF. As DNA, the CDR3 is TGTGCCAGCAGCCGGGACGGCTCTGGAAACACCATATATTTT.

Only a few counts were recorded for this clonotype. The J gene is TRBJ2-5, the V gene TRBV12-3 or TRBV12-4; 11 bases align to TRBD2. This CDR3 has 16 residues. The V and J ends lost 2 bases and 2 bases, in that order; junction bases with no gene match: 4. For the CDR3, the DNA is TGTGCCAGCAGTTTATTTCTAGCGGGAGGACAAGAGACCCAGTACTTC. Translation gives CASSLFLAGGQETQYF.

Points on this clonotype: A read error is possible here, since a much larger clone lies one base away. This chain links TRBV7-2 with TRBJ2-7; D gene ambiguous. V was cut by 0 bases and J by 3 bases, with 12 bases left in between. CDR1 and CDR2 from the germline V gene are SGHTA and FQGNSA. CDR3 length: 15 amino acids. The CDR3 bases are TGTGCCAGCAGCTTAGCGGGGTCAATCTACTACGAGCAGTACTTC. This codes for CASSLAGSIYYEQYF.

This clonotype was recorded at least ten times. The rearrangement links TRBV5-5 to TRBJ1-5, with TRBD1 as a possible D gene (5 bases). This CDR3 spans 15 amino acids. The V gene lost 0 bases and the J gene lost 7 bases, with 14 bases spanning the gap. Germline V gene data show CDR1 as SGHKS and CDR2 as YYEKEE (reference sequence). CDR3 in amino acids: CASSLEGSRGQPQHF. The CDR3 DNA reads as TGTGCCAGCAGCTTGGAGGGATCACGGGGCCAGCCCCAGCATTTT.

This clonotype came up many times. The chain has TRBV7-8 and TRBJ1-2; D gene uncertain. CDR3 size: 14 residues. The V gene's germline CDR1 is SGHVS and CDR2 FQNEAQ. Trimming stripped 0 bases from V and 0 bases from J, with 5 bases between. The CDR3: CASSLAGSNYGYTF. The CDR3 nucleotides read TGTGCCAGCAGCTTAGCAGGGTCTAACTATGGCTACACCTTC.